This T cell receptor (beta chain) was recorded in a study of blood T cells in healthy people across ages. Study-wide points: Researchers said unsorted PBMCs prevented a conclusive naive versus antigen-experienced comparison. Donor CMV infection status was unknown, possibly confounding age-related changes in expanded clonotypes. When set beside aged donors, long-lived donors presented more naive CD4+ cells and higher diversity.

The V and J ends lost 6 bases and 0 bases respectively, with 18 bases between them. The CDR3 spans 17 residues. The use of a sample-barcoded 5' primer and a J-beta primer mix characterized a second PCR of roughly 7 to 11 cycles. Each CDR3 protein is one row after TCRdb ran MiXCR on the 5' RACE reads. The sample holds approximately 730,000 distinct CDR3 sequences, about 40% seen once. This clonotype has a single count. The antigen is undetermined. The rearrangement joins TRBV12-3 or TRBV12-4 to TRBJ2-1; D call uncertain. Sequenced sample: blood. This TCR was sampled from a woman aged 60-70 years in good health. This CDR3 reads CASSLRDIMSSYNEQFF. CDR3 DNA sequence: TGTGCCAGCAGCCTGAGAGACATAATGAGCTCCTACAATGAGCAGTTCTTC.